Listed below are T cell receptor beta chains from one sample, sequenced in a study of spatial heterogeneity in lung cancer. TCRdb analysed the 5' RACE reads with MiXCR anew, one entry per CDR3 protein. The repertoire consists of 60,000 to 75,000 distinct CDR3 sequences, with 6.3% occurring once and the leading ten covering roughly 15%. The specimen was PBMCs, collected at surgery. The receptor set was obtained from a female donor with early-stage non-small cell lung cancer. Each CDR3 is given with its conserved first and last residue.

v_call | cdr3_length | cdr3_aa
TRBV20-1 | 16 | CSASPAGGREGDTQYF
TRBV15 | 15 | CATSRRQGTNYGYTF
TRBV18 | 15 | CASSPRDGGANVLTF
TRBV5-1 | 17 | CASSPSGVRSGANVLTF
TRBV7-9 | 15 | CASSLQGRRQETQYF
TRBV29-1 | 11 | CSVEPYNEQFF
TRBV6-5 | 14 | CASSYERDSYEQYF
TRBV20-1 | 11 | CSASGNTEAFF
TRBV11-1 | 18 | CASSAGDFRGGGTGELFF
TRBV3-1 | 14 | CASSPQDGDQPQHF
TRBV6-6 | 15 | CASSTLDRANTEAFF
TRBV4-2 | 16 | CASSQLTSDGTDTQYF
TRBV5-1 | 16 | CASSSAASGRTNEQFF
TRBV6-1 | 13 | CASSAGGGYEQFF
TRBV7-9 | 12 | CASSFQGSEAFF
TRBV2 | 18 | CASSEGTVYSLAKNIQYF
TRBV4-2 | 14 | CASSQLGDRYGYTF
TRBV5-1 | 13 | CASSSDSTAGYTF
TRBV5-1 | 15 | CASSLLKGDQETQYF
TRBV7-9 | 11 | CASTLSDEAFF
TRBV18 | 16 | CVSSPAPGAEGSPLHF
TRBV28 | 15 | CASSPSPATTDTQYF
TRBV12-3/TRBV12-4 | 14 | CASNPYDRATEAFF
TRBV20-1 | 15 | CSAVTPSGRSDTQYF
TRBV3-1 | 15 | CASSQALAVADTQYF
TRBV24-1 | 11 | CATSRGIEQFF
TRBV6-2/TRBV6-3 | 17 | CASSVNPGRRNNSPLHF
TRBV18 | 15 | CASSHPGLAGGEQFF
TRBV12-3/TRBV12-4 | 12 | CASTWGTHTQYF
TRBV10-3 | 17 | CAISESGGLDSTDTQYF
TRBV20-1 | 15 | CSAISLDAFGYGYTF
TRBV20-1 | 12 | CSAGWSGGEQYF
TRBV3-1 | 13 | CASSPTGDYGYTF
TRBV7-9 | 14 | CASMSGIPNTEAFF
TRBV28 | 18 | CASSRVGSGGSGNQPQHF
TRBV4-2 | 14 | CASSQDRRGTEAFF
TRBV29-1 | 14 | CSVEGTPDYNEQFF
TRBV5-4 | 15 | CASSLQPTTNEKLFF
TRBV29-1 | 13 | CSARPSTTGELFF
TRBV28 | 12 | CASSSYTGELFF
TRBV5-1 | 15 | CASSLGQQNTGELFF
TRBV1 | 15 | CTSSRGLFRTDEQFF
TRBV14 | 16 | CASSQDRRGAYNEQFF
TRBV5-1 | 15 | CASSLDSSQNQPQHF
TRBV4-2 | 14 | CASSQVSANTEAFF
TRBV7-9 | 16 | CASSLVTSLINYGYTF
TRBV2 | 14 | CASSFGWDNQPQHF
TRBV7-2 | 16 | CASSLARLAGAYEQYF
TRBV2 | 14 | CASSESDRGYGYTF
TRBV24-1 | 17 | CATSDLAGDPYTGELFF
TRBV6-5 | 15 | CASSYAGQGNTEAFF
TRBV29-1 | 12 | CSVRSGGQPQHF
TRBV9 | 14 | CASSFGQGDSPLHF
TRBV28 | 15 | CASSLGGGTNEKLFF
TRBV18 | 14 | CASSLEGGNQPQHF
TRBV6-5 | 14 | CASSYRRSTDTQYF
TRBV19 | 13 | CASKVGGRNEQYF